The subject of this entry is one T cell receptor (beta chain). Germline V CDR1 and CDR2: KGHSH, LQKENI. The CDR3 extends over 15 amino acids. The V gene end was trimmed by 0 bases and the J gene end by 4 bases; junction bases not matched to a gene: 2. Measured with immunoSEQ multiplex PCR; TCRdb has only the in-frame clones, and not every one. The table lists about 220,000 clones, around nine tenths of them singletons, with approximately 14% in the top ten. The entry originates in a study of blood T cell repertoires in COVID-19. Study-level background: The study drew acute and convalescent COVID-19 samples from the United States, Italy and Spain. In each case, the material was cDNA or gDNA derived from T cells, B-cell-depleted T cells, or PBMCs.

Donors were grouped by their self-reported clinical history. The sequence was collected from a woman aged 45-59 years with acute COVID-19. The sample comprised PBMCs or T cells enriched from blood (not recorded which). This sequence joins TRBV18 and TRBJ1-5, with TRBD1 matching 8 bases. CDR3 residues: CASSPPTGGNQPQHF. CDR3 bases: TGTGCCAGCTCACCACCAACAGGGGGAAATCAGCCCCAGCATTTT.